This T cell receptor (beta chain) derives from a study of T cells in Graves' hyperthyroidism and ophthalmopathy. This clonotype appeared many times. Germline V gives CDR1 MDHEN, CDR2 SYDVKM. The CDR3 covers 13 residues. The V end was cut by 2 bases, the J end by 8 bases, with 12 bases between. Authors of the study amplified TCR beta CDR3 regions from RNA transcripts. The HTBI primer set drove a first-round RT-PCR of the TCR CDR3. TCRdb analysed the multiplex PCR reads with MiXCR anew, one entry per CDR3 protein. There are 350,000 to 400,000 distinct CDR3 sequences in the sample; about 15% occur only once, and 30% to 35% lies in the top ten.

The V and J genes are TRBV28 and TRBJ1-2; D not resolved. The sequencing sample was made of blood. The TCR comes from a woman in her thirties with Graves' hyperthyroidism. The CDR3 DNA follows: TGTGCCAGCAGTTTAGGCCAAGCCTTGGGCTACACCTTC. Encoded protein: CASSLGQALGYTF.